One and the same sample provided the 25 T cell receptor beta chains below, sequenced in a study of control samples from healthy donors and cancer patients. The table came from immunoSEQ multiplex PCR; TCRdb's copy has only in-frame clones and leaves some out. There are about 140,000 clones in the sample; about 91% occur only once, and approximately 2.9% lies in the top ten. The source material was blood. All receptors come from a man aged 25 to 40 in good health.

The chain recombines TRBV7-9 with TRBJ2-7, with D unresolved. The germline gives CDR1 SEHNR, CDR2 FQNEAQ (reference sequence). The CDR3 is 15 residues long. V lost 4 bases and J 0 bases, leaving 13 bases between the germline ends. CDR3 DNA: TGTGCCAGCAGCTCCGGTAGCCTAAGCTCCTACGAGCAGTACTTC. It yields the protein CASSSGSLSSYEQYF. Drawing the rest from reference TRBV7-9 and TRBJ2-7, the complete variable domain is DTGVSQNPRHKITKRGQNVTFRCDPISEHNRLYWYRQTLGQGPEFLTYFQNEAQLEKSRLLSDRFSAERPKGSFSTLEIQRTEQGDSAMYLCASSSGSLSSYEQYFGPGTRLTVT.

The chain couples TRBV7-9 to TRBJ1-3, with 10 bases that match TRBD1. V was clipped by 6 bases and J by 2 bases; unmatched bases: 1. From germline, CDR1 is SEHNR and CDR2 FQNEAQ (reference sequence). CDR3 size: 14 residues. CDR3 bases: TGTGCCAGCAGAGGACAGGGGGCTGGAAACACCATATATTTT. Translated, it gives CASRGQGAGNTIYF.

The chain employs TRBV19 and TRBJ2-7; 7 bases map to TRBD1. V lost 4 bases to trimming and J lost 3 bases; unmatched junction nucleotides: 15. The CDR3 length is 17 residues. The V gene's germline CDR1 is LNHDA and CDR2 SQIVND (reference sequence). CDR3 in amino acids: CASSKRSGTAEYYEQYF. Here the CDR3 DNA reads TGTGCCAGTAGTAAGAGATCCGGGACAGCTGAATACTACGAGCAGTACTTC. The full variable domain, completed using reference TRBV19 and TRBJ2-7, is DGGITQSPKYLFRKEGQNVTLSCEQNLNHDAMYWYRQDPGQGLRLIYYSQIVNDFQKGDIAEGYSVSREKKESFPLTVTSAQKNPTAFYLCASSKRSGTAEYYEQYFGPGTRLTVT.

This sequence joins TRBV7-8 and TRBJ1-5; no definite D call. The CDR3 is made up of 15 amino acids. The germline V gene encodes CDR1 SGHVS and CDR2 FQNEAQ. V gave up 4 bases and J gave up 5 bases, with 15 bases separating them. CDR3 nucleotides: TGTGCCAGCAGCTCCACCTGGGGATCCGATCAGCCCCAGCATTTT. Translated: CASSSTWGSDQPQHF. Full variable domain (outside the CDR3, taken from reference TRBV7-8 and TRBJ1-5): GAGVSQSPRYKVAKRGQDVALRCDPISGHVSLFWYQQALGQGPEFLTYFQNEAQLDKSGLPSDRFFAERPEGSVSTLKIQRTQQEDSAVYLCASSSTWGSDQPQHFGDGTRLSIL.

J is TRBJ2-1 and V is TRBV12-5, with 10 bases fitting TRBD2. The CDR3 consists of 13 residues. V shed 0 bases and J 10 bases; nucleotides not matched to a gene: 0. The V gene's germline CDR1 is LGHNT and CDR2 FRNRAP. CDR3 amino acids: CASGLVLAGEQFF. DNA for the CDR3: TGTGCTAGTGGTTTGGTACTAGCGGGGGAGCAGTTCTTC.

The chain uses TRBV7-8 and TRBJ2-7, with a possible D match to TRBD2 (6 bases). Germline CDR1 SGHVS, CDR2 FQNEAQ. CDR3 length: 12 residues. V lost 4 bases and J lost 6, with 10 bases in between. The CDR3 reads CASSSTEGEQYF. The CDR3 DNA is TGTGCCAGCAGCTCCACGGAGGGCGAGCAGTACTTC. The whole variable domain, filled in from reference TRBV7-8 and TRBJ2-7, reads GAGVSQSPRYKVAKRGQDVALRCDPISGHVSLFWYQQALGQGPEFLTYFQNEAQLDKSGLPSDRFFAERPEGSVSTLKIQRTQQEDSAVYLCASSSTEGEQYFGPGTRLTVT.

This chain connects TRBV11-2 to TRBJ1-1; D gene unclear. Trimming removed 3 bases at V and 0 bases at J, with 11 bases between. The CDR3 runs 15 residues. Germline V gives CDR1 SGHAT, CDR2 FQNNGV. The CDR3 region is CASSLTVAMNTEAFF. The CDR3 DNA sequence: TGTGCCAGCAGCTTGACGGTGGCTATGAACACTGAAGCTTTCTTT.

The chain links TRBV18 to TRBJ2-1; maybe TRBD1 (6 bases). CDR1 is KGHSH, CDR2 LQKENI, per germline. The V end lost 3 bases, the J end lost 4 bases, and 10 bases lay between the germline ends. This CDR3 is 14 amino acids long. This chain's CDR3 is CASSPGQLYNEQFF. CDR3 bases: TGTGCCAGCTCACCTGGACAGCTATACAATGAGCAGTTCTTC.

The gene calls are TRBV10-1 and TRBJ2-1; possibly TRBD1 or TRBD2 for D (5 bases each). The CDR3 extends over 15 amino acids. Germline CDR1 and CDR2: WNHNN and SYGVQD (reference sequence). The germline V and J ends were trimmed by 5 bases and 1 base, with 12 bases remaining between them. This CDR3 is CASSSTGRSYNEQFF. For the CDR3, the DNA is TGCGCCAGCAGTTCCACGGGGCGATCCTACAATGAGCAGTTCTTC.

DNA for the CDR3: TGTGCCAGCAGGACCCCGGGACGGAGCTATGGCTACACCTTC. Translating it yields CASRTPGRSYGYTF. This chain uses TRBV6-5 with TRBJ1-2; maybe TRBD1 (5 bases). The length of the CDR3 is 14 residues. Per the germline V gene, CDR1 is MNHEY and CDR2 is SVGAGI. V was shortened by 6 bases and J by 4 bases, with 15 bases between the two germline ends.

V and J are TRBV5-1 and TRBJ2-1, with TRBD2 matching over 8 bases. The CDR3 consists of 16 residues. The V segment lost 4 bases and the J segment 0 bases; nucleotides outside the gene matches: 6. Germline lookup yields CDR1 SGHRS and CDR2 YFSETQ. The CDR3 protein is CASSGTGTSSYNEQFF. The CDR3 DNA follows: TGCGCCAGCAGCGGAACCGGGACTAGCTCCTACAATGAGCAGTTCTTC. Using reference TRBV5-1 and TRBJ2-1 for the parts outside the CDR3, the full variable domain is KAGVTQTPRYLIKTRGQQVTLSCSPISGHRSVSWYQQTPGQGLQFLFEYFSETQRNKGNFPGRFSGRQFSNSRSEMNVSTLELGDSALYLCASSGTGTSSYNEQFFGPGTRLTVL.

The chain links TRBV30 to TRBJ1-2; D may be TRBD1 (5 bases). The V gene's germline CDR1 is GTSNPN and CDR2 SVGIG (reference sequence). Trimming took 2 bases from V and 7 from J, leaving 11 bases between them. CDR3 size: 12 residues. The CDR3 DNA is TGTGCCTGGAGTTGGTCAGGGACTGGCTACACCTTC. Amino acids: CAWSWSGTGYTF.

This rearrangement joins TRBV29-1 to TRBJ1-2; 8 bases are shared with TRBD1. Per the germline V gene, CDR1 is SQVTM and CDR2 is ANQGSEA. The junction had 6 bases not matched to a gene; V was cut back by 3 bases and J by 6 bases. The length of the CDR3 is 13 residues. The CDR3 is CSVDGGQGHGYTF. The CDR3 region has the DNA TGCAGCGTTGATGGTGGACAGGGCCATGGCTACACCTTC.

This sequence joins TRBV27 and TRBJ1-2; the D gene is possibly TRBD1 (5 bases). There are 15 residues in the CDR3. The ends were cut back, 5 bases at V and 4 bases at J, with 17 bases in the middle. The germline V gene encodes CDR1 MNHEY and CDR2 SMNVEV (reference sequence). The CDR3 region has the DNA TGTGCCAGCAGTCTACGGGGGGTTGAGGGCTATGGCTACACCTTC. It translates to CASSLRGVEGYGYTF.

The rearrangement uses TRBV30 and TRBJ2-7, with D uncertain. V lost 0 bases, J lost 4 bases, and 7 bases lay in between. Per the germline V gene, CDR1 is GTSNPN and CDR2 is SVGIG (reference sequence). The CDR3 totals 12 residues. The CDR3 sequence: CAWSVNEYEQYF. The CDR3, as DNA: TGTGCCTGGAGTGTAAATGAGTACGAGCAGTACTTC.

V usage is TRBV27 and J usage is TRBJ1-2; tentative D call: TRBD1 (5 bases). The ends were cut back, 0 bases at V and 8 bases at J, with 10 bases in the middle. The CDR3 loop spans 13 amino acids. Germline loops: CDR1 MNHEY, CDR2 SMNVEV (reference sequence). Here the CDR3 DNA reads TGTGCCAGCAGTTTATCAGGGACGGGAGGCTACACCTTC. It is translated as CASSLSGTGGYTF.

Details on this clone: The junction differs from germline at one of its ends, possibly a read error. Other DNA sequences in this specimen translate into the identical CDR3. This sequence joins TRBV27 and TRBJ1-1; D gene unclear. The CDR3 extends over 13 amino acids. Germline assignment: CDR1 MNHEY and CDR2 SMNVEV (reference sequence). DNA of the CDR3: TGTGCCAGCAGTTTATCCGTGAACACCGAAGCTTTCTTT. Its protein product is CASSLSVNTEAFF.

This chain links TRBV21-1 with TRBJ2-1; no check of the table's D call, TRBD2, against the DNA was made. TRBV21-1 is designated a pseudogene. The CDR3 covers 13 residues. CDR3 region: CASRGGSYNEQFF. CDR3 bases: TGTGCCAGCAGGGGTGGGAGTTACAATGAGCAGTTCTTC.

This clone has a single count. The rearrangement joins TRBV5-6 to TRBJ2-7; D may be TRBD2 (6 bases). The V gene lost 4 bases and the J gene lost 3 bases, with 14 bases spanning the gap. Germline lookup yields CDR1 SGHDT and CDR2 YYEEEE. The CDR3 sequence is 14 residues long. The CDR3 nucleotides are TGTGCCAGCAGCCCTGGTTTCGGGGGCTACGAGCAGTACTTC. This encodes CASSPGFGGYEQYF.

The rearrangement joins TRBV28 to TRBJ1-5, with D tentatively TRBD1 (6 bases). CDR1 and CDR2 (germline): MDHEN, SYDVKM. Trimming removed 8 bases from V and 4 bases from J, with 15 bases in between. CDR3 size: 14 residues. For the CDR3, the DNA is TGTGCCAGCTCGAATGGGGGGGCGAATCAGCCCCAGCATTTT. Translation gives CASSNGGANQPQHF.

Written as DNA, the CDR3 is TGTGCCAGCAGCTCCAGACTAGCGGGGGAGGGCACAGATACGCAGTATTTT. Residues: CASSSRLAGEGTDTQYF. V usage is TRBV11-3 and J usage is TRBJ2-3; 12 nucleotides match TRBD2. This CDR3 has 17 residues. The V gene end was trimmed by 4 bases and the J gene end by 1 base; junction bases not matched to a gene: 6. Germline V gene lookup returns CDR1 SGHNT and CDR2 YENEEA.

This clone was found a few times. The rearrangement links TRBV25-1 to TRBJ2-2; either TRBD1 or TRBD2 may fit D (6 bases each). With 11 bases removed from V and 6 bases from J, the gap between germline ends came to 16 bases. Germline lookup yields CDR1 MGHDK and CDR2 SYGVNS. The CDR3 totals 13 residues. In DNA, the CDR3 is TGTGCCTGCTCGGGGGCGTTGGCCGGGGAGCTGTTTTTT. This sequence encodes CACSGALAGELFF. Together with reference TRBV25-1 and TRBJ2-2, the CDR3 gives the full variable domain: EADIYQTPRYLVIGTGKKITLECSQTMGHDKMYWYQQDPGMELHLIHYSYGVNSTEKGDLSSESTVSRIRTEHFPLTLESARPSHTSQYLCACSGALAGELFFGEGSRLTVL.

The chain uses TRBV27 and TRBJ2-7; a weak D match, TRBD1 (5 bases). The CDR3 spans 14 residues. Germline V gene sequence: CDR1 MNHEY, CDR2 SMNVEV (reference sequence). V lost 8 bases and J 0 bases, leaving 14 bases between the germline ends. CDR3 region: CASGWAQGSYEQYF. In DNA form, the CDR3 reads TGTGCCAGCGGATGGGCCCAGGGCTCCTACGAGCAGTACTTC.

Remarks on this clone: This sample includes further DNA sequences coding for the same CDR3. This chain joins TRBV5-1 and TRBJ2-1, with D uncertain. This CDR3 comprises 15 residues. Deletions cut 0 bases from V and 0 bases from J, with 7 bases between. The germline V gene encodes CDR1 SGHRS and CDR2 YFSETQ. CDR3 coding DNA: TGCGCCAGCAGCTTGGATCTAAGCTCCTACAATGAGCAGTTCTTC. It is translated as CASSLDLSSYNEQFF.

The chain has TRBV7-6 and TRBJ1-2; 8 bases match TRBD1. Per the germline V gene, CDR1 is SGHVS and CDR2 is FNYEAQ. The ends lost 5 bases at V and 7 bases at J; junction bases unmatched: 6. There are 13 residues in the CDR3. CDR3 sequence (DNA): TGTGCCAGCAGCAAAACAGGGGGTTTTGGCTACACCTTC. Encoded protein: CASSKTGGFGYTF.